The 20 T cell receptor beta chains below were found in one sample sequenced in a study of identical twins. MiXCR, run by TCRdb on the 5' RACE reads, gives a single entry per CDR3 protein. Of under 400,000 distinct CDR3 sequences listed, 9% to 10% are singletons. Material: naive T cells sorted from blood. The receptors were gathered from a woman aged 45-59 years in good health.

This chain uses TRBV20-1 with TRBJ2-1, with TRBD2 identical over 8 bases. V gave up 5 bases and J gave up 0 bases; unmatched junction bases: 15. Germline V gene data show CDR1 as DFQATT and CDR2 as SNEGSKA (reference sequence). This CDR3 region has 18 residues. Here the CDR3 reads CSARPGLVTSSSYNEQFF. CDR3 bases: TGCAGTGCTCGACCGGGACTAGTAACGTCCAGCTCCTACAATGAGCAGTTCTTC.

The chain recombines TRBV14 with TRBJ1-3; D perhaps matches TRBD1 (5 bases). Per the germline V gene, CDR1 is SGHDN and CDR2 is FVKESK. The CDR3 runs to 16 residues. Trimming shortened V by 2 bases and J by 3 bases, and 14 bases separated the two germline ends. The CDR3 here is CASSQSAGLGGNTIYF. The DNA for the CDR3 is TGTGCCAGCAGCCAATCGGCAGGGCTCGGTGGAAACACCATATATTTT.

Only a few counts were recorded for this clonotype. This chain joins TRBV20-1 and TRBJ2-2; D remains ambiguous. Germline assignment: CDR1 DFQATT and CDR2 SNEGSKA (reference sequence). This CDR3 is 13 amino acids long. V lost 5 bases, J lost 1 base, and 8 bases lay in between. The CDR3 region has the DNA TGCAGTGCTCATGACTTGAACACCGGGGAGCTGTTTTTT. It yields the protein CSAHDLNTGELFF.

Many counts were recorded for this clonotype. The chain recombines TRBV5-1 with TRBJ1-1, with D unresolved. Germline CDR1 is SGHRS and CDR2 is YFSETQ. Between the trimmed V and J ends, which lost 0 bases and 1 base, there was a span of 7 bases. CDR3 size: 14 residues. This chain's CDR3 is CASSLASANTEAFF. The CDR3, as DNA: TGCGCCAGCAGCTTGGCTAGCGCGAACACTGAAGCTTTCTTT.

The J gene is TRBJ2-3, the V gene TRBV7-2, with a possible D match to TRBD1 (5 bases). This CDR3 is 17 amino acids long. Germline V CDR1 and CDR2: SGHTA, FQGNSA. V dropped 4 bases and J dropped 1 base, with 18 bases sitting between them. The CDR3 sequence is CASSSSRRASRTDTQYF. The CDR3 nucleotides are TGTGCCAGCAGCTCATCACGCAGGGCCAGCCGCACAGATACGCAGTATTTT.

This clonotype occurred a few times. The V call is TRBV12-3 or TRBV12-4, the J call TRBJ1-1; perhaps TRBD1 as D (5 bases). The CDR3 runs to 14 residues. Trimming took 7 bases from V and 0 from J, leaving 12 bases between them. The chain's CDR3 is CASTQGAVNTEAFF. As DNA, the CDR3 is TGTGCCAGCACCCAGGGAGCAGTGAACACTGAAGCTTTCTTT.

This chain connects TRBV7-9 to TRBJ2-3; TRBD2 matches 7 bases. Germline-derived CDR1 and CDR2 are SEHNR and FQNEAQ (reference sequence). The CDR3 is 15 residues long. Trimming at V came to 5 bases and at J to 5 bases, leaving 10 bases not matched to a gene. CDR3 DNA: TGTGCCAGCAGCCCGCTGGGAGGGCCTGGAGATACGCAGTATTTT. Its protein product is CASSPLGGPGDTQYF.

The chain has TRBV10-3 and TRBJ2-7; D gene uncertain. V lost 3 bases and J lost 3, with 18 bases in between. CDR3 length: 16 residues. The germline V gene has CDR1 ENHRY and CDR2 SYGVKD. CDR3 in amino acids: CAISDSNGLLGYEQYF. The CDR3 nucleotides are TGTGCCATCAGTGATTCAAATGGCCTTTTGGGCTACGAGCAGTACTTC.

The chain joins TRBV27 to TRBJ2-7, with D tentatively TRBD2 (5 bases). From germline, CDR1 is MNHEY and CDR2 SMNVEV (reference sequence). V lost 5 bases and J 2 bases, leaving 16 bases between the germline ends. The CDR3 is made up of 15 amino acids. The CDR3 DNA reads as TGTGCCAGCAGTCCCCGAGGCGGGCTGGCCTACGAGCAGTACGTC. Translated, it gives CASSPRGGLAYEQYV.

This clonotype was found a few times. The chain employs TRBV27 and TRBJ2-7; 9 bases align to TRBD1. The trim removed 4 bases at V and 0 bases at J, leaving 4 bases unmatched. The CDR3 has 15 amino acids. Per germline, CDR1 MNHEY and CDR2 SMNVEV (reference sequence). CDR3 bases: TGTGCCAGCAGTTGGGGACAGGGCAGCTCCTACGAGCAGTACTTC. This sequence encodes CASSWGQGSSYEQYF.

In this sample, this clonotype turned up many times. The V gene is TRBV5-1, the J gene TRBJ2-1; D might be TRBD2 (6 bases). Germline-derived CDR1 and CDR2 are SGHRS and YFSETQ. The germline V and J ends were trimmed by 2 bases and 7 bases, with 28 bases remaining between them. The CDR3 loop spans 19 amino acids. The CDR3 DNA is TGCGCCAGCAGCTTAATGGGGACCTACGCGCGACGGGGGTATAATGAGCAGTTCTTC. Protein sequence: CASSLMGTYARRGYNEQFF.

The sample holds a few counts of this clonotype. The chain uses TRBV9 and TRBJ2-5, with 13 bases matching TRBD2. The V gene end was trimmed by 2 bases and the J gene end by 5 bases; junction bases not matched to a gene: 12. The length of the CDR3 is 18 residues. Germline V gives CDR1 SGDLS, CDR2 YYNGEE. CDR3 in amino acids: CASSVGTSGRAGGETQYF. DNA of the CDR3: TGTGCCAGCAGCGTCGGAACTAGCGGGAGGGCTGGTGGTGAGACCCAGTACTTC.

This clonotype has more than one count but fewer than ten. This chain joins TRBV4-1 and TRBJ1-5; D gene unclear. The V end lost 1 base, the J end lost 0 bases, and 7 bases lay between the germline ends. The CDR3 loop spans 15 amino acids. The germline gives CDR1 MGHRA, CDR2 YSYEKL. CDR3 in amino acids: CASSQVDYSNQPQHF. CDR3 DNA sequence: TGCGCCAGCAGCCAAGTTGACTATAGCAATCAGCCCCAGCATTTT.

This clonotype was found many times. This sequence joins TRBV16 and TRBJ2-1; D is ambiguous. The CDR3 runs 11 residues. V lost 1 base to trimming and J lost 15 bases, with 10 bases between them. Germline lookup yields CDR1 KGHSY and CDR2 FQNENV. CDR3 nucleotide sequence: TGTGCCAGCAGCCAATTTTCCCATCCGTTCTTC. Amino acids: CASSQFSHPFF.

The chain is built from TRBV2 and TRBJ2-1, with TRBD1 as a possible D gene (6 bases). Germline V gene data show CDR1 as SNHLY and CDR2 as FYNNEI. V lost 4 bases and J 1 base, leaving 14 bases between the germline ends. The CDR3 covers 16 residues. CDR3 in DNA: TGTGCCAGCAGTGGGAATGAGGGGGAATCCTACAATGAGCAGTTCTTC. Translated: CASSGNEGESYNEQFF. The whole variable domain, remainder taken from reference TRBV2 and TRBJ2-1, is EPEVTQTPSHQVTQMGQEVILRCVPISNHLYFYWYRQILGQKVEFLVSFYNNEISEKSEIFDDQFSVERPDGSNFTLKIRSTKLEDSAMYFCASSGNEGESYNEQFFGPGTRLTVL.

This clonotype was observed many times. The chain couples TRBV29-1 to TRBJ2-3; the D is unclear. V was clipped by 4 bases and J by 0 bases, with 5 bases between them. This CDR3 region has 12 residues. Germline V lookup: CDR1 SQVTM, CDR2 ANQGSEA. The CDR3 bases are TGCAGCGTTGGAGGTAGCACAGATACGCAGTATTTT. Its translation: CSVGGSTDTQYF.

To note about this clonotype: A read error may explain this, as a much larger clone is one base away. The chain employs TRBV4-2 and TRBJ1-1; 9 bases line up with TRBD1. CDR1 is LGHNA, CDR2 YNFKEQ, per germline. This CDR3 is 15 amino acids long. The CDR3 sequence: CASRSGTGMGTEDFF. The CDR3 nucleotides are TGTGCCAGCAGATCCGGGACAGGGATGGGGACTGAAGATTTCTTT.

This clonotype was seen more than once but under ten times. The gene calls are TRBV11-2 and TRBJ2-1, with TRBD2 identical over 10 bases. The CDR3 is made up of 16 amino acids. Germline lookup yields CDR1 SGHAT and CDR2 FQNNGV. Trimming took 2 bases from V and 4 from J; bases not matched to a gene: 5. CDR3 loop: CASSLISGRQYNEQFF. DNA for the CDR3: TGTGCCAGCAGCTTAATTAGCGGGAGGCAATACAATGAGCAGTTCTTC.

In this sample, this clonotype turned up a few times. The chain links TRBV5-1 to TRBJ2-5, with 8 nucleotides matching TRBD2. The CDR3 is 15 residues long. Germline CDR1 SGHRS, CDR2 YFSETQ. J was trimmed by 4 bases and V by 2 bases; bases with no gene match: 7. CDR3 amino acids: CASSFGLAGRETQYF. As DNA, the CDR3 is TGCGCCAGCAGCTTCGGCCTAGCGGGTAGAGAGACCCAGTACTTC.

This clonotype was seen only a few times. CDR3 residues: CASRTDHSNQPQHF. DNA for the CDR3: TGTGCCAGCAGGACCGACCATAGCAATCAGCCCCAGCATTTT. The chain carries TRBV2 and TRBJ1-5; no firm D call. The CDR3 covers 14 residues. V lost 6 bases and J lost 0, with 9 bases in between. Germline CDR1 is SNHLY and CDR2 is FYNNEI.